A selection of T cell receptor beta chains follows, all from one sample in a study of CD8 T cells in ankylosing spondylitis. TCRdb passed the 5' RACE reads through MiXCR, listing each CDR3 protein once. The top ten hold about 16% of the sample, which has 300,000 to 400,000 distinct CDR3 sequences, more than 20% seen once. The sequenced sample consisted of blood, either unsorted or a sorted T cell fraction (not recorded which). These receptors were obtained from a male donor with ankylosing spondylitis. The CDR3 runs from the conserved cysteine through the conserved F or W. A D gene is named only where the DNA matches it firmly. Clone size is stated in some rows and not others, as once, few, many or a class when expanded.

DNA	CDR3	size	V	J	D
TGTGCCAGCAGTTACCCGACAGGGAGGGGCACCGGGGAGCTGTTTTTT	CASSYPTGRGTGELFF	.	TRBV6-5	TRBJ2-2	.
TGTGCCAGCAGCCAGGGGACAGCTCAGGGGCCCCAGCATTTT	CASSQGTAQGPQHF	.	TRBV7-6	TRBJ1-5	TRBD1
TGCAGTCGGCAGGGGTTGAACTCCTACGAGCAGTACTTC	CSRQGLNSYEQYF	.	TRBV20-1	TRBJ2-7	.
TGTGCCAGCTCACAAACAGAGATCTATGGCTACACCTTC	CASSQTEIYGYTF	.	TRBV18	TRBJ1-2	.
TGTGCCAGCAGCGTAGCGGCTAGCGGGAGGGATGAGCAGTTCTTC	CASSVAASGRDEQFF	.	TRBV9	TRBJ2-1	TRBD2
TGTGCCAGCAGCTTAATGGGACAGAAAGAGACCCAGTACTTC	CASSLMGQKETQYF	.	TRBV7-3	TRBJ2-5	TRBD1
TGTGCCTGGAAGACTAGCCCTAGGGCAACCTACGAGCAGTACTTC	CAWKTSPRATYEQYF	few	TRBV30	TRBJ2-7	TRBD2
TGTGCCAGCGTTCGTACGGGGCGCAGTCCCTATGGCTACACCTTC	CASVRTGRSPYGYTF	.	TRBV28	TRBJ1-2	.
TGTGCCAGCAGCCCCGCGTTCGGGGTGCAGTTCTTC	CASSPAFGVQFF	few	TRBV12-3/TRBV12-4	TRBJ2-1	.
TGTGCCAGCAGCTTAATAGGGGGCGCCGGAAACATTCAGTACTTC	CASSLIGGAGNIQYF	few	TRBV7-3	TRBJ2-4	TRBD1
TGCAGTGCGACAACCGGGACAGTCCACTACGAGCAGTACTTC	CSATTGTVHYEQYF	.	TRBV20-1	TRBJ2-7	TRBD1
TGTGCCAGCAGCTGGGGGACAGGGGCTGATTCACCCCTCCACTTT	CASSWGTGADSPLHF	.	TRBV5-5	TRBJ1-6	TRBD1
TGTGCCAGCAGCCGACGGACTAGCGGGCCCCAAGGAGAGACCCAGTACTTC	CASSRRTSGPQGETQYF	.	TRBV4-2	TRBJ2-5	TRBD2
TGTGCCAGCAGACCGACGGGGTCGGGGAATGAAAAACTGTTTTTT	CASRPTGSGNEKLFF	.	TRBV2	TRBJ1-4	.
TGTGCCAGCAGCTTAGTTTCGGACACTGAAGCTTTCTTT	CASSLVSDTEAFF	many	TRBV11-3	TRBJ1-1	.
TGTGCCAGCAGCCAAGTCAAGTGGGAGCAGTACTTC	CASSQVKWEQYF	few	TRBV3-1	TRBJ2-7	.
TGTGCCAGCAGCCAAGGTGACAGGGGCTACGAGCAGTACTTC	CASSQGDRGYEQYF	few	TRBV3-1	TRBJ2-7	TRBD1
TGTGCCAGCAGCCGGACTAGCGGGAGGGCAGGAAATGAGCAGTTCTTC	CASSRTSGRAGNEQFF	few	TRBV14	TRBJ2-1	TRBD2
TGTGCCAGCAGCTTAAGGCGGGGACTAGCGGGAGGGCACCTCACCGGGGAGCTGTTTTTT	CASSLRRGLAGGHLTGELFF	few	TRBV7-8	TRBJ2-2	TRBD2